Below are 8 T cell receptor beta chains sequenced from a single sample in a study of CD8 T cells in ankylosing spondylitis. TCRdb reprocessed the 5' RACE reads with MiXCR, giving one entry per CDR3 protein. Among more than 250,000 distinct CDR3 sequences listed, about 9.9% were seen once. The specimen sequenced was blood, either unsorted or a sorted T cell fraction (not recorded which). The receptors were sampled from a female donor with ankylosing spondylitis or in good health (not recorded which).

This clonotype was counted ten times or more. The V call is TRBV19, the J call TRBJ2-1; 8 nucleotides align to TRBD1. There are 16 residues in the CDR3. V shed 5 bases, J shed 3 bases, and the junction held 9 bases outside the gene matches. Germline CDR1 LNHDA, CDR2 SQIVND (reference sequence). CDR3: CASSSTGQGFYNEQFF. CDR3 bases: TGTGCCAGTAGTTCCACAGGACAGGGCTTCTACAATGAGCAGTTCTTC.

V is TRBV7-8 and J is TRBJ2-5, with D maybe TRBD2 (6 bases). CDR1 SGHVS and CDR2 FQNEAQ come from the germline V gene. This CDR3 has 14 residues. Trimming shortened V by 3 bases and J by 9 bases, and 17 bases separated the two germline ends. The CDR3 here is CASSLGLGYGSQYF. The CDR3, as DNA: TGTGCCAGCAGCTTGGGACTGGGGTATGGGTCCCAGTACTTC.

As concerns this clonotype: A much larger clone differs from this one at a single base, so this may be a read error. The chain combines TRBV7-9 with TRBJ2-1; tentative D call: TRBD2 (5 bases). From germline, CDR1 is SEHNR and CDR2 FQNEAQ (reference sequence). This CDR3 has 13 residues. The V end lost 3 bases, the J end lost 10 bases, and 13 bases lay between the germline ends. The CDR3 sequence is CASSLLSGIEQFF. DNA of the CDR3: TGTGCCAGCAGCTTGTTGTCGGGGATAGAGCAGTTCTTC.

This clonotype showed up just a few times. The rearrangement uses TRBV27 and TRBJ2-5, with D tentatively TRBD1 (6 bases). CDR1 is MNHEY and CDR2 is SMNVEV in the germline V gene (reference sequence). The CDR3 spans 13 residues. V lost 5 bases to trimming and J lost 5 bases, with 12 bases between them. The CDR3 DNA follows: TGTGCCAGCAGTCAGGGGAGTCGGGAGACCCAGTACTTC. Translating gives CASSQGSRETQYF.

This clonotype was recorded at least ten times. The CDR3, as DNA: TGTGCCAGCGGGGGACCGGATACGCAGTATTTT. Amino acids: CASGGPDTQYF. The genes are TRBV6-5 and TRBJ2-3; D could derive from TRBD1 or TRBD2 (5 bases each). Germline lookup yields CDR1 MNHEY and CDR2 SVGAGI. V was clipped by 8 bases and J by 6 bases, with 9 bases between them. The CDR3 runs to 11 residues.

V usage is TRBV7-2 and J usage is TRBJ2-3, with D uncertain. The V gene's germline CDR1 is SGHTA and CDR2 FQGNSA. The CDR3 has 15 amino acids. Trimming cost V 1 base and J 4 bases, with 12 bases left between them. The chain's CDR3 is CASSLGLIWADTQYF. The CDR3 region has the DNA TGTGCCAGCAGCTTAGGACTTATCTGGGCAGATACGCAGTATTTT. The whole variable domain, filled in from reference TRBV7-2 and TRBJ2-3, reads GAGVSQSPSNKVTEKGKDVELRCDPISGHTALYWYRQSLGQGLEFLIYFQGNSAPDKSGLPSDRFSAERTGGSVSTLTIQRTQQEDSAVYLCASSLGLIWADTQYFGPGTRLTVL.

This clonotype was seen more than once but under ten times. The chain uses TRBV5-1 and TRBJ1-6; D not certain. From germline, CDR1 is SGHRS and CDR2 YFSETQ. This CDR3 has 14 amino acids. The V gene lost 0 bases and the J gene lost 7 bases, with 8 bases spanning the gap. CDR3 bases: TGCGCCAGCAGCTTGGGGACCGAGAATTCACCCCTCCACTTT. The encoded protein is CASSLGTENSPLHF.

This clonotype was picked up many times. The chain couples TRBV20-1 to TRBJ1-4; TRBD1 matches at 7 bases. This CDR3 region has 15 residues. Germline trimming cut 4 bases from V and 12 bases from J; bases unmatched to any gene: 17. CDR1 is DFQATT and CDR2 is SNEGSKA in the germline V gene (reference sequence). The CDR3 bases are TGCAGTGCTAAAGCTCGGGACAGCCATACTTTGCAACTGTTTTTT. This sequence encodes CSAKARDSHTLQLFF.